The present TCR beta chain was sequenced within a study of early T cells in non-severe SARS-CoV-2 infection (dated by TCRdb to the early 2020s). As for the study more broadly: TCR sequencing used bulk RNA from unsorted whole blood, so alpha and beta chains could not be paired. Paper-wide results and their limitations: VDJdb matching was skewed toward anti-spike CD8 responses and likely underestimated virus-specific expansions by missing private and CD4 specificities.

This clonotype has at least ten counts. Its antigen target is currently unknown. No base qualities exist here, and no much larger clone lies one base off it. This was a case-control study nested in a cohort of healthcare workers in London, UK, who had nasopharyngeal swab PCR tests and blood samples taken every week. Healthcare workers were recruited during the week of the UK lockdown, between 23 and 31 March 2020, and followed weekly for up to roughly 15 weeks. Preparation of the library involved 5' RACE. For sequencing, a NextSeq 500 was employed. In the TCR library protocol, unique molecular identifiers were attached to individual cDNA molecules to correct for PCR bias and sequencing error. Both TCR alpha and beta chains were sequenced, and tight co-correlation was observed between alpha and beta sequence abundances in each sample. Per the authors' processing: Decombinator V4 was used to annotate the V gene, J gene and CDR3 of the TCR sequences. TCRs were defined as expanded if a significant change between any two time points was detected under a Poisson model with p below 0.0001. TCR abundances were normalised to the total number of TCRs sequenced in each sample and reported as counts per million. TRAV1-2 paired with TRAJ12, TRAJ20 or TRAJ33 defined MAIT TCRs, while TRAV10 paired with TRAJ18 defined iNKT TCRs. VDJdb, accessed 1 November 2021, was searched for CMV, EBV and SARS-CoV-2 annotated TCRs, excluding TCRs annotated for multiple antigens. TCRdb applied fastp at Q25 and MiXCR to the public reads, then kept only in-frame beta chains. Identical CDR3 protein sequences are pooled into one entry, listed with their most common genes and DNA. The authors' filters were not applied to this entry. This sample is represented by some 49,000 distinct CDR3 sequences; about 12% of them were singletons. The ten most abundant clones make up about 9.7% of the sample.

Sequences SGHRS (CDR1) and YFSETQ (CDR2) are obtained from the germline V gene. Including cysteine and phenylalanine, the CDR3 has 16 amino acids. The entry retains the CDR3 DNA only, 48 bases that are in frame from base 1. V is pruned by 5 bases and J by 4 bases, leaving 10 bases of the junction without a gene match. This sequence uses TRBV5-1 and TRBJ2-5, with TRBD1 matching 11 junction bases. The sample comprised whole blood. This TCR was sampled from an adult who was a healthcare worker with PCR-confirmed SARS-CoV-2 infection or an uninfected control (not recorded which). The CDR3 here reads CASSWTGGSLRETQYF. The nucleotide sequence reads TGCGCCAGCAGTTGGACAGGGGGCAGCCTGAGAGAGACCCAGTACTTC.